The 6 T cell receptor beta chains presented below share a single source sample, sequenced in a study of CD8+CD57+ T cells in acquired aplastic anemia. Genomic DNA was employed as the template in profiling TCR beta VDJ and CDR3. One entry per CDR3 protein results from TCRdb running MiXCR on the reads. This table holds just over 450,000 distinct CDR3 sequences, about a third found once. It was patients with CD8+CD57+ cell expansion by flow cytometry who were chosen for sequencing. Sequencing used sorted CD4+, CD8+, or CD8+CD57+ T cells (not recorded which) from PBMCs. Receptors originate from a human donor with aplastic anemia.

This clonotype has at least ten counts. The chain employs TRBV25-1 and TRBJ2-2; TRBD1 might be the D (6 bases). Trimming took 7 bases from V and 7 from J, leaving 16 bases between them. CDR1 is MGHDK, CDR2 SYGVNS, per germline. The CDR3 runs 14 residues. The CDR3 region is CASTTTQGSGELFF. The CDR3 DNA sequence: TGTGCCAGCACCACAACCCAGGGGAGCGGGGAGCTGTTTTTT.

The gene calls are TRBV20-1 and TRBJ2-3, with 11 bases that match TRBD2. The CDR3 sequence is 16 residues long. The V gene end was trimmed by 1 base and the J gene end by 4 bases; junction bases not matched to a gene: 7. The germline V gene encodes CDR1 DFQATT and CDR2 SNEGSKA (reference sequence). The CDR3 loop is CSARVVTSGNADTQYF. The DNA of the CDR3 is TGCAGTGCTAGAGTGGTGACTAGCGGGAACGCAGATACGCAGTATTTT.

V and J are TRBV30 and TRBJ1-3; D unresolved. Trimming removed 0 bases at V and 0 bases at J, with 9 bases between. The CDR3 runs to 15 residues. From germline, CDR1 is GTSNPN and CDR2 SVGIG (reference sequence). CDR3 sequence (DNA): TGTGCCTGGAGTGTACGCAGGAGCTCTGGAAACACCATATATTTT. This gives the protein CAWSVRRSSGNTIYF.

Points on this clonotype: A much larger clonotype is one base distant, so this may be a read error. The chain is built from TRBV19 and TRBJ1-5, with D hard to call. Germline V gives CDR1 LNHDA, CDR2 SQIVND (reference sequence). The CDR3 is made up of 14 amino acids. CDR3 sequence: CAGSIDGFNQPQHF. The CDR3 DNA reads as TGTGCCGGTAGTATCGACGGTTTCAATCAGCCCCAGCATTTT.

V and J are TRBV5-1 and TRBJ2-2, with 10 bases identical to TRBD1. Germline V gene sequence: CDR1 SGHRS, CDR2 YFSETQ. The J segment lost 7 bases and the V segment lost 5 bases, leaving 8 bases of the junction unmatched. The CDR3 sequence is 15 residues long. In DNA, the CDR3 is TGCGCCAGCAGGGACGGGACAGGGGATAGCGGGGAGCTGTTTTTT. It specifies CASRDGTGDSGELFF.

The table lists this clonotype with many counts. The chain recombines TRBV10-3 with TRBJ1-1; 8 bases agree with TRBD1. J gave up 5 bases and V 10 bases, and 9 bases lay outside the gene matches. This CDR3 is built from 13 residues. Germline CDR1 ENHRY, CDR2 SYGVKD. CDR3 loop: CATRQGFGTEAFF. CDR3 DNA sequence: TGTGCCACTCGACAGGGGTTTGGGACTGAAGCTTTCTTT.